This is a list of T cell receptor beta chains from one sample in a study of blood T cell repertoires in COVID-19. The method was immunoSEQ multiplex PCR; TCRdb's version includes in-frame clones alone and lacks a portion of them. The sample records more than 150,000 clones, around 94% being singletons. The sequenced material came from peripheral blood. The origin of the receptors is a man aged 25-40 years with COVID-19, enrolled during active disease. Each CDR3 is given with its conserved first and last residue. Each record gives: D gene, clone size, V gene, J gene, CDR3 protein, CDR3 DNA. D genes are given only for firm matches. Size is omitted from some rows. Given values are once, few, many or a class for expanded clones.

>.|.|TRBV6-5|TRBJ1-1
CASSWHMNTEAFF
TGTGCCAGCAGTTGGCATATGAACACTGAAGCTTTCTTT
>TRBD1|.|TRBV2|TRBJ1-3
CASTSPQGAGNTIYF
TGTGCCAGCACCTCACCTCAGGGGGCTGGAAACACCATATATTTT
>TRBD1|.|TRBV5-1|TRBJ1-1
CASSSKGQGVSGTEAFF
TGCGCCAGCAGCTCCAAAGGACAGGGCGTCTCGGGGACTGAAGCTTTCTTT
>TRBD1|.|TRBV20-1|TRBJ1-2
CSVQTGVGYTF
TGCAGTGTTCAAACAGGGGTCGGCTACACCTTC
>.|once|TRBV10-3|TRBJ1-5
CAISQGLVSNQPQHF
TGTGCCATCAGTCAGGGGTTAGTTAGCAATCAGCCCCAGCATTTT
>.|.|TRBV12-3/TRBV12-4|TRBJ1-2
CASGRDGYTF
TGTGCCAGCGGGCGTGATGGCTACACCTTC
>.|.|TRBV7-9|TRBJ1-2
CASSETTQGSGYTF
TGTGCCAGCAGCGAAACAACACAGGGTTCCGGCTACACCTTC
>.|.|TRBV12-3/TRBV12-4|TRBJ1-2
CASSSRLGGYTF
TGTGCCAGCAGTTCCCGCCTAGGTGGCTACACCTTC
>.|once|TRBV7-2|TRBJ2-2
CASSLPLGGRPGELFF
TGTGCCAGCAGCTTACCTCTGGGGGGAAGGCCCGGGGAGCTGTTTTTT
>TRBD1|.|TRBV30|TRBJ1-2
CAWSVGTGDGYTF
TGTGCCTGGAGTGTAGGGACAGGGGACGGCTACACCTTC
>TRBD1|few|TRBV3-1/TRBV3-2|TRBJ2-2
CASSQEGPVQGVQGNTGELFF
TGTGCCAGCAGCCAAGAGGGGCCGGTTCAGGGGGTGCAGGGGAACACCGGGGAGCTGTTTTTT
>.|.|TRBV28|TRBJ1-3
CASSTQRVARGNTIYF
TGTGCCAGCAGCACCCAGAGGGTGGCTAGGGGAAACACCATATATTTT
>TRBD1|.|TRBV2|TRBJ2-4
CASSSGGLIAKNIQYF
TGTGCCAGCAGTTCAGGGGGCCTTATAGCCAAAAACATTCAGTACTTC
>TRBD1|.|TRBV2|TRBJ2-1
CASTSGTGYYNEQFF
TGTGCCAGCACATCCGGGACAGGGTACTACAATGAGCAGTTCTTC
>TRBD2|.|TRBV28|TRBJ2-1
CAIRLASRPYNEQFF
TGTGCCATCCGACTAGCGTCCCGTCCCTACAATGAGCAGTTCTTC
>TRBD2|few|TRBV27|TRBJ2-7
CASRGLASPYEQYF
TGTGCCAGCAGGGGACTAGCGTCCCCCTACGAGCAGTACTTC
>.|.|TRBV23-1|TRBJ1-3
CASRSGSREDTIYF
TGCGCCAGCAGATCAGGATCCCGGGAGGACACCATATATTTT
>.|.|TRBV5-1|TRBJ2-3
CASSPLPDTQYF
TGCGCCAGCAGCCCCCTCCCAGATACGCAGTATTTT
>.|.|TRBV7-9|TRBJ1-5
CASSLSEDQPQHF
TGTGCCAGCAGCCTATCCGAGGATCAGCCCCAGCATTTT
>TRBD1|.|TRBV11-2|TRBJ1-2
CASSWPPGQSGYTF
TGTGCCAGCAGCTGGCCTCCGGGACAGTCTGGCTACACCTTC
>TRBD1|.|TRBV6-5|TRBJ1-1
CASSSSSTGYSEAFF
TGTGCCAGCAGCTCTTCCTCGACAGGGTATTCTGAAGCTTTCTTT
>.|.|TRBV2|TRBJ1-4
CASSVGVNNEKLFF
TGTGCCAGCAGTGTAGGGGTTAATAATGAAAAACTGTTTTTT
>TRBD1|once|TRBV5-1|TRBJ2-5
CASSTTGSQETQYF
TGCGCCAGCAGCACGACAGGGTCCCAAGAGACCCAGTACTTC
>.|.|TRBV7-9|TRBJ1-1
CASSLVFGRGTEAFF
TGTGCCAGCAGCTTAGTTTTTGGTAGAGGCACTGAAGCTTTCTTT
>TRBD1|.|TRBV7-9|TRBJ1-3
CASEGQSGNTIYF
TGTGCCAGCGAGGGACAGTCTGGAAACACCATATATTTT
>.|.|TRBV29-1|TRBJ1-2
CSVGTASNYGYTF
TGCAGCGTTGGGACAGCTTCTAACTATGGCTACACCTTC
>TRBD1|.|TRBV7-9|TRBJ1-2
CASSLVGTGDGYTF
TGTGCCAGCAGCTTAGTAGGTACAGGGGATGGCTACACCTTC
>TRBD1|.|TRBV6-6|TRBJ1-4
CASSPPGQGVSEKLFF
TGTGCCAGCAGCCCGCCGGGACAGGGGGTTAGTGAAAAACTGTTTTTT
>.|.|TRBV12-3/TRBV12-4|TRBJ2-7
CASRQASYEQYF
TGTGCCAGCAGGCAAGCTTCCTACGAGCAGTACTTC
>TRBD1|.|TRBV6-4|TRBJ1-1
CASRGTGLGHLSGGTEAFF
TGTGCCAGCAGGGGGACAGGTCTGGGGCATTTGTCCGGGGGAACTGAAGCTTTCTTT
>TRBD1|.|TRBV6-5|TRBJ1-1
CASSFTGVNEAFF
TGTGCCAGCAGTTTCACAGGGGTTAATGAAGCTTTCTTT
>TRBD2|.|TRBV27|TRBJ2-5
CASRDGGYQETQYF
TGTGCCAGCAGGGACGGGGGGTACCAAGAGACCCAGTACTTC
>.|.|TRBV9|TRBJ1-1
CASSVGLLNTEAFF
TGTGCCAGCAGCGTAGGACTGCTGAACACTGAAGCTTTCTTT
>TRBD1|.|TRBV20-1|TRBJ1-4
CSASFDGQGEKLFF
TGCAGTGCTAGTTTTGATGGACAGGGTGAAAAACTGTTTTTT
>TRBD2|.|TRBV7-3|TRBJ2-1
CASSLVGTSAYNEQFF
TGTGCCAGCAGCTTAGTCGGGACTAGCGCTTACAATGAGCAGTTCTTC
>TRBD1|.|TRBV6-5|TRBJ2-5
CASSRDRGQTQYF
TGTGCCAGCAGCAGAGACAGGGGACAGACCCAGTACTTC
>TRBD1|.|TRBV30|TRBJ2-7
CAWRVTGVYEQYF
TGTGCCTGGAGGGTGACAGGGGTGTACGAGCAGTACTTC
>.|.|TRBV27|TRBJ1-2
CASSMQGSANYGYTF
TGTGCCAGCAGTATGCAGGGGTCGGCTAACTATGGCTACACCTTC
>TRBD1|.|TRBV10-3|TRBJ2-2
CAIKTGVDTGELFF
TGTGCCATAAAGACAGGGGTAGACACCGGGGAGCTGTTTTTT
>.|.|TRBV7-9|TRBJ1-1
CASSPTAQGEAFF
TGTGCCAGCAGCCCGACCGCCCAGGGAGAAGCTTTCTTT
>TRBD2|.|TRBV11-2|TRBJ2-4
CASTLGGGKNIQYF
TGTGCCAGCACTCTGGGGGGGGGCAAAAACATTCAGTACTTC
>.|.|TRBV6-6|TRBJ2-3
CASRLTRQAITDTQYF
TGTGCCAGCAGGCTTACCCGACAGGCGATCACAGATACGCAGTATTTT